This TCR beta chain was sequenced for a study of lymphopenia after photon versus proton radiotherapy. General study points: Post-nadir diversity loss with photons came from oligoclonal expansion, particularly CD8+ Temra cells. Relative stability marked proton patients; photon patients lost diversity and naive cells.

This CDR3 is built from 13 residues. Per the germline V gene, CDR1 is SEHNR and CDR2 is FQNEAQ (reference sequence). Trimming shortened V by 5 bases and J by 7 bases, and 15 bases separated the two germline ends. The table came from immunoSEQ multiplex PCR; TCRdb's copy has only in-frame clones and leaves some out. The data show about 65,000 clones, 75% to 90% seen once. Concerning this clone itself: Its antigen is unidentified.

This chain uses TRBV7-9 with TRBJ2-7, with D perhaps TRBD1 or TRBD2 (5 bases each). The receptor was derived from a man older than 75 with esophageal cancer. Sequences were derived from peripheral blood, sampled from a patient treated with proton-based radiotherapy. The DNA of the CDR3 is TGTGCCAGCAGCGGCCTGGGGGAGAGGGAGCAGTACTTC. It specifies CASSGLGEREQYF. Variable domain in full (rest from reference TRBV7-9 and TRBJ2-7): DTGVSQNPRHKITKRGQNVTFRCDPISEHNRLYWYRQTLGQGPEFLTYFQNEAQLEKSRLLSDRFSAERPKGSFSTLEIQRTEQGDSAMYLCASSGLGEREQYFGPGTRLTVT.